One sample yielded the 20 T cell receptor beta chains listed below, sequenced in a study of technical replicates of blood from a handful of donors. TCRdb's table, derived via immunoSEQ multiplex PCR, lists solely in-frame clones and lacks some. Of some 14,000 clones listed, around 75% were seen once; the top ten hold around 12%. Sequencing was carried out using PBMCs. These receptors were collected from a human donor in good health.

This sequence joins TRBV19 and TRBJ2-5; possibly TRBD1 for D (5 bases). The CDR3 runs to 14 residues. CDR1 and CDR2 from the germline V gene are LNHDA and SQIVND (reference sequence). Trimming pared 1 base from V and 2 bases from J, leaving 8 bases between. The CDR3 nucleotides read TGTGCCAGTAGTATAGGGGGCCCTCAAGAGACCCAGTACTTC. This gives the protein CASSIGGPQETQYF.

CDR3 protein: CASSGGTSGDTDTQYF. In nucleotides, the CDR3 is TGTGCCAGCAGCGGAGGGACTAGTGGGGACACAGATACGCAGTATTTT. The chain recombines TRBV5-4 with TRBJ2-3; 8 positions match TRBD2. The CDR3 sequence is 16 residues long. The trim removed 4 bases at V and 2 bases at J, leaving 9 bases unmatched. Germline V CDR1 and CDR2: SGHNT, YYREEE (reference sequence).

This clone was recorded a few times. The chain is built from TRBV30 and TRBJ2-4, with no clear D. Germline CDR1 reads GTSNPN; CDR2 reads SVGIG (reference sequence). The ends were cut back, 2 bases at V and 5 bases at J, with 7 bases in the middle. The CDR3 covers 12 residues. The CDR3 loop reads CAWSHSQNIQYF. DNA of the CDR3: TGTGCCTGGAGTCACAGCCAAAACATTCAGTACTTC. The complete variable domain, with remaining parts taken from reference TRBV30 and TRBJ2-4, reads SQTIHQWPATLVQPVGSPLSLECTVEGTSNPNLYWYRQAAGRGLQLLFYSVGIGQISSEVPQNLSASRPQDRQFILSSKKLLLSDSGFYLCAWSHSQNIQYFGAGTRLSVL.

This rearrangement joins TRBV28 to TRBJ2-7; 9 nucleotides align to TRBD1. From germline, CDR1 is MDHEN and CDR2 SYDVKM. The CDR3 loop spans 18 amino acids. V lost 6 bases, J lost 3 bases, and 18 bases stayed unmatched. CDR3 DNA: TGTGCCAGCAGCTCTCCTAGAGGACCGGGACAGGGTGGCTACGAGCAGTACTTC. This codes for CASSSPRGPGQGGYEQYF.

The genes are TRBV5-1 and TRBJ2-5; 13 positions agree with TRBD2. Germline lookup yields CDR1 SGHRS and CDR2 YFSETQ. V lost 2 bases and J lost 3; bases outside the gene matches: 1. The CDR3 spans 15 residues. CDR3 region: CASSFGTSGKETQYF. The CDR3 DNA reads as TGCGCCAGCAGCTTCGGGACTAGCGGGAAAGAGACCCAGTACTTC. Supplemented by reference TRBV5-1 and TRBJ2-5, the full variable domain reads KAGVTQTPRYLIKTRGQQVTLSCSPISGHRSVSWYQQTPGQGLQFLFEYFSETQRNKGNFPGRFSGRQFSNSRSEMNVSTLELGDSALYLCASSFGTSGKETQYFGPGTRLLVL.

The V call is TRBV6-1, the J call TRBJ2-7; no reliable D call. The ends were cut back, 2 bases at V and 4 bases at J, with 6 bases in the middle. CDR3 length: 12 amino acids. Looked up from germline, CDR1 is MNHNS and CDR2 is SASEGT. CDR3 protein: CASSESSYEQYF. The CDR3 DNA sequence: TGTGCCAGCAGTGAAAGTAGTTACGAGCAGTACTTC.

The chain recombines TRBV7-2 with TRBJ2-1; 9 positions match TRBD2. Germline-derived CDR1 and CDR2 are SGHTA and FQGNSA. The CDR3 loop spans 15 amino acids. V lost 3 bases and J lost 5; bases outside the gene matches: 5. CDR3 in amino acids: CASSLWLAGNNEQFF. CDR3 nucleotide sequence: TGTGCCAGCAGCTTGTGGCTAGCGGGAAACAATGAGCAGTTCTTC.

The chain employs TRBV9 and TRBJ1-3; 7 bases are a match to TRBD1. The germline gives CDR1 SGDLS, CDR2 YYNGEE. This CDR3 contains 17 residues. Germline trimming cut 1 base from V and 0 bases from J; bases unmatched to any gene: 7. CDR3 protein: CASSVQGDGDSGNTIYF. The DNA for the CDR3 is TGTGCCAGCAGCGTACAGGGGGACGGGGACTCTGGAAACACCATATATTTT. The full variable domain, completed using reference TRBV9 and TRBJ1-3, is DSGVTQTPKHLITATGQRVTLRCSPRSGDLSVYWYQQSLDQGLQFLIQYYNGEERAKGNILERFSAQQFPDLHSELNLSSLELGDSALYFCASSVQGDGDSGNTIYFGEGSWLTVV.

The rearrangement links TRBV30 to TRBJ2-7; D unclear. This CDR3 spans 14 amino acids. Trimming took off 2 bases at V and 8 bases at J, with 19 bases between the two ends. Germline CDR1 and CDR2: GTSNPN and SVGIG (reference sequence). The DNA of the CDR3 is TGTGCCTGGAGTCCCGGCTACGGATCTAGACAGCAGTACTTC. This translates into CAWSPGYGSRQQYF.

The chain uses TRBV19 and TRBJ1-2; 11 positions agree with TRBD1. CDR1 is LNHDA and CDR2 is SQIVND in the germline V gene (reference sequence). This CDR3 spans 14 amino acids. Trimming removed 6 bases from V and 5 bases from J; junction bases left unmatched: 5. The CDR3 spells CASRSGQGDYGYTF. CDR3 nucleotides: TGTGCCAGTAGATCGGGACAGGGGGATTATGGCTACACCTTC.

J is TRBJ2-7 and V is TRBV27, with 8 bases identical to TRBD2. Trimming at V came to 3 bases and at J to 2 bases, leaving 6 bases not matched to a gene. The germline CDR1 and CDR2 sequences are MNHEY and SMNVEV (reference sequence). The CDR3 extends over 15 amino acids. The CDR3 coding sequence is TGTGCCAGCAGTTTGTTGCAGCGGGAGCCCTACGAGCAGTACTTC. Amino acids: CASSLLQREPYEQYF.

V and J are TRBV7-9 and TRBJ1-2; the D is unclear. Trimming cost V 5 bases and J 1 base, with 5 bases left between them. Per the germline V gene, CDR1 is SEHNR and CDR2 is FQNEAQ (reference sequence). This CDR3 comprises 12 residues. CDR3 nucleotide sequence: TGTGCCAGCAGCCCCCATAACTATGGCTACACCTTC. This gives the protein CASSPHNYGYTF. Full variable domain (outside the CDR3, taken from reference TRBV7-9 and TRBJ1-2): DTGVSQNPRHKITKRGQNVTFRCDPISEHNRLYWYRQTLGQGPEFLTYFQNEAQLEKSRLLSDRFSAERPKGSFSTLEIQRTEQGDSAMYLCASSPHNYGYTFGSGTRLTVV.

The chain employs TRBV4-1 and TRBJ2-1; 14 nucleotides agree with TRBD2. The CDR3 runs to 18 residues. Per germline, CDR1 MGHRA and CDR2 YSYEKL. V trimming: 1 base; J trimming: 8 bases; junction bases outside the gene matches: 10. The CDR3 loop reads CASSQGGLAGGGHDEQFF. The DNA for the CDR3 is TGCGCCAGCAGCCAAGGTGGACTAGCGGGAGGAGGCCATGATGAGCAGTTCTTC.

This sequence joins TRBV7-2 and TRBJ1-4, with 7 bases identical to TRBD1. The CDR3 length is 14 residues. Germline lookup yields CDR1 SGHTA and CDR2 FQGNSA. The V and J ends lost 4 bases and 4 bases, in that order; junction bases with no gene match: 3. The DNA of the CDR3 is TGTGCCAGCAGCTCCGGGACAGTTAATGAAAAACTGTTTTTT. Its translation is CASSSGTVNEKLFF. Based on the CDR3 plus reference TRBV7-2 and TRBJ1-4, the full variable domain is GAGVSQSPSNKVTEKGKDVELRCDPISGHTALYWYRQSLGQGLEFLIYFQGNSAPDKSGLPSDRFSAERTGGSVSTLTIQRTQQEDSAVYLCASSSGTVNEKLFFGSGTQLSVL.

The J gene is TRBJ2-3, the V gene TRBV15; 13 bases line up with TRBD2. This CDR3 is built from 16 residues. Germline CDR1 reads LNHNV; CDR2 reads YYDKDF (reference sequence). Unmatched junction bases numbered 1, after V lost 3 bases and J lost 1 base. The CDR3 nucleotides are TGTGCCACCAGCAGTGGACTAGCGGGGGGCACAGATACGCAGTATTTT. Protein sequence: CATSSGLAGGTDTQYF.

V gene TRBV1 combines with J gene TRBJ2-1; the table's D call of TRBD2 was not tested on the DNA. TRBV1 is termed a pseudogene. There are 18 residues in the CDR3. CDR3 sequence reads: CTSSQSPGRREIYNEQFF. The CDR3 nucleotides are TGCACCAGCAGCCAATCGCCGGGGAGGCGGGAAATCTACAATGAGCAGTTCTTC.

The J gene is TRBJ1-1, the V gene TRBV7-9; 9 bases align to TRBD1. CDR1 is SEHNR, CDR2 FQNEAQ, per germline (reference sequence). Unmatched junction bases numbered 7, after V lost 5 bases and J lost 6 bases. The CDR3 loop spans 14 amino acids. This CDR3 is CASSAQGAESEAFF. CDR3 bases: TGTGCCAGCAGCGCACAGGGGGCCGAGTCTGAAGCTTTCTTT.

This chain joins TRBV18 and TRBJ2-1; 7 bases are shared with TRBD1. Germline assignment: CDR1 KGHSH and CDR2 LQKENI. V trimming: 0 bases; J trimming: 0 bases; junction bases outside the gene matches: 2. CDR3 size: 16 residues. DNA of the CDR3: TGTGCCAGCTCACCACCGACAGGGAGCTCCTACAATGAGCAGTTCTTC. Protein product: CASSPPTGSSYNEQFF.

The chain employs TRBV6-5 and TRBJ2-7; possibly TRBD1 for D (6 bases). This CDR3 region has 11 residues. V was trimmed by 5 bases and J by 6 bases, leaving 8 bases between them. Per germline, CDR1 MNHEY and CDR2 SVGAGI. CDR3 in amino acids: CASSGQFEQYF. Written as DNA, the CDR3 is TGTGCCAGCAGTGGACAGTTCGAGCAGTACTTC.

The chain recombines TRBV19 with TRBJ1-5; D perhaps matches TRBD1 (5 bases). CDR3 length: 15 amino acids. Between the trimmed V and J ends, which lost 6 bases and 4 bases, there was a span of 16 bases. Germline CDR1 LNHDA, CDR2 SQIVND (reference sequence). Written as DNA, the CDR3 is TGTGCCAGTAGACTACAGGTTTCCCCGAATCAGCCCCAGCATTTT. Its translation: CASRLQVSPNQPQHF.